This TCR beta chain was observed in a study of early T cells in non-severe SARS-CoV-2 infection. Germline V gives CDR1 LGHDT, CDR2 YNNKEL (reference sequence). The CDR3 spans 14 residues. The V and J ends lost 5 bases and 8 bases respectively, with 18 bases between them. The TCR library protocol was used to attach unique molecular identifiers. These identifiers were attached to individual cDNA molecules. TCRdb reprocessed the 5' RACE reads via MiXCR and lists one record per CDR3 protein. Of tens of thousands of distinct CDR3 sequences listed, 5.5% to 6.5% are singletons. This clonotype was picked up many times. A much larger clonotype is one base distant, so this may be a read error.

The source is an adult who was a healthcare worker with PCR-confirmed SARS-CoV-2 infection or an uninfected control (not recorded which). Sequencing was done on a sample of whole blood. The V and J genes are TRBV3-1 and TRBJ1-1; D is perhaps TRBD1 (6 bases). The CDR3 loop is CASSFSLGQREAFF. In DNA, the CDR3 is TGTGCCAGCAGCTTCTCCCTTGGACAGAGGGAAGCTTTCTTT.